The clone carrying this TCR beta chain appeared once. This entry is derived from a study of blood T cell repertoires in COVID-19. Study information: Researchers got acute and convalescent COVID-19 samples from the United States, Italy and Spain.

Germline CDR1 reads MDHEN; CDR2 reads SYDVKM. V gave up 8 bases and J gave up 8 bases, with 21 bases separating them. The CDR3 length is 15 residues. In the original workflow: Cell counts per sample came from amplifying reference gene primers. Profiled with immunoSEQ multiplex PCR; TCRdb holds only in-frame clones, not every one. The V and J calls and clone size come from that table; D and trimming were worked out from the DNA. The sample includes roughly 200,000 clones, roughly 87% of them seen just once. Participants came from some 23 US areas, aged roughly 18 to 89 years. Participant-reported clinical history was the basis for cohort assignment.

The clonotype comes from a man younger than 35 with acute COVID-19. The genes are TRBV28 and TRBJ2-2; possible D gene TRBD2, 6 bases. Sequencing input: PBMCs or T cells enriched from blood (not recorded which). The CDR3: CASGGRGGRAGELFF. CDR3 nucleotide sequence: TGTGCCAGCGGGGGTCGGGGAGGCCGGGCGGGGGAGCTGTTTTTT.